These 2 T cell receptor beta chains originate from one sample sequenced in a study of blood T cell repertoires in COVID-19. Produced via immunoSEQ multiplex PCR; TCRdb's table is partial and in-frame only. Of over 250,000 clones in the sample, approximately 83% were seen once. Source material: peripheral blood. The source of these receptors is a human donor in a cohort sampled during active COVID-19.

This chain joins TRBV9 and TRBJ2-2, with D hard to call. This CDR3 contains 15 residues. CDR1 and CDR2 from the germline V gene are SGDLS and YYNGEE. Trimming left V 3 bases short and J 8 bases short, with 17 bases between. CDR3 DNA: TGTGCCAGCAGCGAAGCCACTGGCGGTAGGGGGGAGCTGTTTTTT. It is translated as CASSEATGGRGELFF.

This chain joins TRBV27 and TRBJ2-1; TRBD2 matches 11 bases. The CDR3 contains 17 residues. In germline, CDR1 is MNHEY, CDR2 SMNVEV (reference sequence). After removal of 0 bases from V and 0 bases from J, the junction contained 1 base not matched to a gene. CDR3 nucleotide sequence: TGTGCCAGCAGTTTATCTGGACTAGCGGGCTCCTACAATGAGCAGTTCTTC. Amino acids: CASSLSGLAGSYNEQFF.